This TCR beta chain originates from a study of blood T cell repertoires in COVID-19. On the study more broadly: Material from acute and convalescent COVID-19 was sourced from the United States, Italy and Spain.

The data were produced by immunoSEQ multiplex PCR, yet TCRdb's version contains in-frame clones alone and is incomplete. The sample yields about 83,000 clones, about 90% seen once. V lost 0 bases, J lost 4 bases, and 10 bases stayed unmatched. Germline-derived CDR1 and CDR2 are SGHTA and FQGTGA. This CDR3 has 17 amino acids. V and J are TRBV7-3 and TRBJ2-3, with TRBD2 matching 7 bases. Sequencing was carried out using peripheral blood. The TCR comes from a woman aged 45-65 years with active or convalescent COVID-19. The CDR3 loop reads CASSLTSPGGGADTQYF. CDR3 sequence (DNA): TGTGCCAGCAGCTTAACTTCTCCGGGGGGTGGCGCAGATACGCAGTATTTT.